A selection of T cell receptor beta chains follows, all from one sample in a study of blood T cell repertoires in COVID-19. Assay used: immunoSEQ multiplex PCR; TCRdb lists only in-frame clones, some missing. The top ten hold under 11% of the sample, which has 300,000 or so clones, over 75% seen once. Material for sequencing was PBMCs or T cells enriched from blood (not recorded which). The source is a woman between 18 and 29 years old who had recovered from COVID-19. Each CDR3 is given with its conserved first and last residue. Each record gives: J gene, V gene, clone size, D gene, CDR3 DNA, CDR3 protein. A D gene is named only where the DNA matches it firmly. Clone size is not always given. Where it is, it says once, few, many or a class for expanded clones.

J gene: TRBJ2-5
V gene: TRBV5-1
clone size: .
D gene: .
CDR3 DNA: TGCGCCAGCAGCTTTCGGGGGTCGACGGAGACCCAGTACTTC
CDR3 protein: CASSFRGSTETQYF

J gene: TRBJ2-1
V gene: TRBV19
clone size: .
D gene: .
CDR3 DNA: TGTGCCAGTAGTATCGAAGGGGCCGTGGGGAATGAGCAGTTCTTC
CDR3 protein: CASSIEGAVGNEQFF

J gene: TRBJ1-2
V gene: TRBV6-5
clone size: .
D gene: .
CDR3 DNA: TGTGCCAGCAGTTACTCCTCAGGGGCGCTTGGTGGCTACACCTTC
CDR3 protein: CASSYSSGALGGYTF

J gene: TRBJ2-3
V gene: TRBV4-1
clone size: .
D gene: .
CDR3 DNA: TGCGCCAGCAGCCAAGTCTCCGCGGGGATAACAGATACGCAGTATTTT
CDR3 protein: CASSQVSAGITDTQYF

J gene: TRBJ1-6
V gene: TRBV28
clone size: .
D gene: .
CDR3 DNA: TGTGCCAGCAGTCCCTCCCAAACGCCGGGGACACCCCTCCACTTT
CDR3 protein: CASSPSQTPGTPLHF

J gene: TRBJ1-2
V gene: TRBV6-4
clone size: .
D gene: .
CDR3 DNA: TGTGCCAGCAGCCCCTCGAGGCGGGAGTATGGCTACACCTTC
CDR3 protein: CASSPSRREYGYTF

J gene: TRBJ1-5
V gene: TRBV30
clone size: .
D gene: .
CDR3 DNA: TGTGCCTGGAGGAAGCAGGGACTCAATCAGCCCCAGCATTTT
CDR3 protein: CAWRKQGLNQPQHF

J gene: TRBJ2-5
V gene: TRBV12-3/TRBV12-4
clone size: .
D gene: .
CDR3 DNA: TGTGCCAGCAGTTTACAGGGTGAGGAGACCCAGTACTTC
CDR3 protein: CASSLQGEETQYF

J gene: TRBJ1-1
V gene: TRBV30
clone size: .
D gene: .
CDR3 DNA: TGTGCCTGGAGTGTGGGCGGGGGGAACACTGAAGCTTTCTTT
CDR3 protein: CAWSVGGGNTEAFF

J gene: TRBJ1-1
V gene: TRBV20-1
clone size: .
D gene: .
CDR3 DNA: TGCAGTGCTAGTGGCAGGGGCTCAATGAACACTGAAGCTTTCTTT
CDR3 protein: CSASGRGSMNTEAFF

J gene: TRBJ2-3
V gene: TRBV7-7
clone size: once
D gene: TRBD2
CDR3 DNA: TGTGCTAGCAGCTTAGATCGAGCGGGGAGGGATACGCAGTATTTT
CDR3 protein: CASSLDRAGRDTQYF

J gene: TRBJ2-5
V gene: TRBV30
clone size: .
D gene: .
CDR3 DNA: TGTGCCTGGAGACAGAATCAAGAGACCCAGTACTTC
CDR3 protein: CAWRQNQETQYF

J gene: TRBJ1-1
V gene: TRBV7-9
clone size: .
D gene: .
CDR3 DNA: TGTGCCAGCAGCTCTTCTCTTAAGAACACTGAAGCTTTCTTT
CDR3 protein: CASSSSLKNTEAFF

J gene: TRBJ1-5
V gene: TRBV18
clone size: once
D gene: TRBD1
CDR3 DNA: TGTGCCAGCTCGATCCAAGACAGGGGGAACAATCAGCCCCAGCATTTT
CDR3 protein: CASSIQDRGNNQPQHF

J gene: TRBJ2-3
V gene: TRBV9
clone size: .
D gene: TRBD2
CDR3 DNA: TGTGCCAGCACAGTAGCGGGTGCTAGCACAGATACGCAGTATTTT
CDR3 protein: CASTVAGASTDTQYF

J gene: TRBJ1-1
V gene: TRBV6-1
clone size: .
D gene: .
CDR3 DNA: TGTGCCAGCAGTGAATTTGGGGCCATGAACACTGAAGCTTTCTTT
CDR3 protein: CASSEFGAMNTEAFF

J gene: TRBJ1-2
V gene: TRBV24-1
clone size: .
D gene: .
CDR3 DNA: TGTGCCACCAGTGATTCAGGGTTATGGGGCTACACCTTC
CDR3 protein: CATSDSGLWGYTF

J gene: TRBJ1-2
V gene: TRBV5-5
clone size: few
D gene: .
CDR3 DNA: TGTGCCAGTTCCGCCCGGGGAGAAGGCTATGGCTACACCTTC
CDR3 protein: CASSARGEGYGYTF

J gene: TRBJ2-7
V gene: TRBV3-1/TRBV3-2
clone size: .
D gene: TRBD2
CDR3 DNA: TGTGCCAGCAGCCAAGAACCCAGCGGGAGGACCTCCTACGAGCAGTACTTC
CDR3 protein: CASSQEPSGRTSYEQYF

J gene: TRBJ1-6
V gene: TRBV11-2
clone size: .
D gene: .
CDR3 DNA: TGTGCCAGCAGCTCTCTAAAATTCGGGCCGGACAAAAATTCACCCCTCCACTTT
CDR3 protein: CASSSLKFGPDKNSPLHF

J gene: TRBJ2-6
V gene: TRBV19
clone size: .
D gene: .
CDR3 DNA: TGTGCCAGTAGTATAGGAATCGGGGGAACTGGGGCCAACGTCCTGACTTTC
CDR3 protein: CASSIGIGGTGANVLTF

J gene: TRBJ1-1
V gene: TRBV30
clone size: few
D gene: .
CDR3 DNA: TGTGCCTGGAGTTGGAGGGGCACTGAAGCTTTCTTT
CDR3 protein: CAWSWRGTEAFF

J gene: TRBJ1-4
V gene: TRBV28
clone size: few
D gene: .
CDR3 DNA: TGTGCCAGCAGTTTCAGCGTAGGTGAAAAACTGTTTTTT
CDR3 protein: CASSFSVGEKLFF

J gene: TRBJ2-5
V gene: TRBV19
clone size: .
D gene: .
CDR3 DNA: TGTGCCAGTAGTGTGCAGGGGTCGGGGACCCAGTACTTC
CDR3 protein: CASSVQGSGTQYF